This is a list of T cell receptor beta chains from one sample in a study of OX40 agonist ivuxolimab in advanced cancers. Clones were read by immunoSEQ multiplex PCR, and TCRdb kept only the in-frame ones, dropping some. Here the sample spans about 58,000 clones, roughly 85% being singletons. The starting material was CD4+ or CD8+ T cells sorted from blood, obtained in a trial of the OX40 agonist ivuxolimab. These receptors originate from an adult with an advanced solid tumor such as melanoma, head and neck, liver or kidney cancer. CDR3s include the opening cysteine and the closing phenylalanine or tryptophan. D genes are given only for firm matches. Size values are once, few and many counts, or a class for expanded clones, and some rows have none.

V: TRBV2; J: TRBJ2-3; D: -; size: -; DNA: TGTGCCAGCAGTCTAGGACCAAACACAGATACGCAGTATTTT; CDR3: CASSLGPNTDTQYF
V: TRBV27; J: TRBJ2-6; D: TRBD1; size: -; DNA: TGTGCCAGCAGTTTGGACCCTTGGACAGGGGGCTCTGGGGCCAACGTCCTGACTTTC; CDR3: CASSLDPWTGGSGANVLTF
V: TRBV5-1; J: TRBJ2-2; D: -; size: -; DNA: TGCGCCAGCAAAATACAGGGGAACACCGGGGAGCTGTTTTTT; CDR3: CASKIQGNTGELFF
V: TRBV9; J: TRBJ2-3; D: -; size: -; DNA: TGTGCCAGCAGCCCCCATTTAGGTTTATCAGATACGCAGTATTTT; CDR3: CASSPHLGLSDTQYF
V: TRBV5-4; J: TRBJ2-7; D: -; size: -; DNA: TGTGCCAGCAGCTTAGGTGGGGGGACCTACGAGCAGTACTTC; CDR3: CASSLGGGTYEQYF
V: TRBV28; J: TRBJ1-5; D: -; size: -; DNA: TGTGCCAGCAGTTTATTGTATCAGCCCCAGCATTTT; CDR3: CASSLLYQPQHF
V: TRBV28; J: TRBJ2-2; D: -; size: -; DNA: TGTGCCAGCACCCTGGGGGGTACGGACACCGGGGAGCTGTTTTTT; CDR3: CASTLGGTDTGELFF
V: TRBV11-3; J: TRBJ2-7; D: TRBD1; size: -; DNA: TGTGCCAGCAGCCCCCCGGGACAGGGGTACGAGCAGTACTTC; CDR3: CASSPPGQGYEQYF
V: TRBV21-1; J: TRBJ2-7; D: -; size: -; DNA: TGTGCCAGCACCCCACGGACGGAATACTACGAGCAGTACTTC; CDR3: CASTPRTEYYEQYF
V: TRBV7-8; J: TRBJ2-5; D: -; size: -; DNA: TGTGCCAGCAGCTACCAGGGTCGCGAGACCCAGTACTTC; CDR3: CASSYQGRETQYF
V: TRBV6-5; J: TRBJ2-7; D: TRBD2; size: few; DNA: TGTGCCAGCATGAGCGGGGGGTCCTACGAGCAGTACTTC; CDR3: CASMSGGSYEQYF
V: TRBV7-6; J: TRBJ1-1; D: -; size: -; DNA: TGTGCCAGCAGCACAACCGGGGGTCCGGACACTGAAGCTTTCTTT; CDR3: CASSTTGGPDTEAFF
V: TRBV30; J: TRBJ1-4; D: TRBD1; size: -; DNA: TGTGCCTGGGCCAAGGACAGGCTTGCAACTAATGAAAAACTGTTTTTT; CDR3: CAWAKDRLATNEKLFF
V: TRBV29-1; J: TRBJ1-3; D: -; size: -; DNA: TGCAGCGTTGAGGTCACCGAAGGAAACACCATATATTTT; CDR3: CSVEVTEGNTIYF
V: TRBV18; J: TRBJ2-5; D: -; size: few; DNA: TGTGCCAGCTCACCTCTCCAAGAGACCCAGTACTTC; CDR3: CASSPLQETQYF
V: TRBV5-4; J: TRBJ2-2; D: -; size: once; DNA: TGTGCCAGCAGTTCTCCGTTGTTAGGGCTGAACACCGGGGAGCTGTTTTTT; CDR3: CASSSPLLGLNTGELFF
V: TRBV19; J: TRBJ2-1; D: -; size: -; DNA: TGTGCCAGTAAGTGGTCCGGAGGGAATGAGCAGTTCTTC; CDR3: CASKWSGGNEQFF
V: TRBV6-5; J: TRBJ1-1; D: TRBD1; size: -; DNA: TGTGCCAGCACGACAGGGGTGAACACTGAAGCTTTCTTT; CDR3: CASTTGVNTEAFF
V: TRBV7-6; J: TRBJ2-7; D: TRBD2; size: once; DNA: TGTGCCAGCAGCTTAGCAATGCGCGGGGGGTCCTACGAGCAGTACTTC; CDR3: CASSLAMRGGSYEQYF
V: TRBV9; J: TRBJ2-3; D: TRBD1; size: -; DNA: TGTGCCAGCAGCGTTCAGGGGGCCAGCACAGATACGCAGTATTTT; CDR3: CASSVQGASTDTQYF
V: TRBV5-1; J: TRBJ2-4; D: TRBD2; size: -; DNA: TGCGCCAGCAGCTTGGAAGTAGCGGGGGCGGGTGACATTCAGTACTTC; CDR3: CASSLEVAGAGDIQYF
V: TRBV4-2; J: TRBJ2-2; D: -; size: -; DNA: TGTGCCAGCAGCCAAGAAACTAGCCGAGTCGGGGAGCTGTTTTTT; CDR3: CASSQETSRVGELFF
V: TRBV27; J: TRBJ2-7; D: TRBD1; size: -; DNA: TGTGCCAGCAGTTTAGTGGTTGACAGGGTCGGTGGCGAGCAGTACTTC; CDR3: CASSLVVDRVGGEQYF
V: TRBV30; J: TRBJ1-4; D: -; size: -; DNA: TGTGCCTGGAGTGTAGGTAGAAAGTTTAATGAAAAACTGTTTTTT; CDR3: CAWSVGRKFNEKLFF
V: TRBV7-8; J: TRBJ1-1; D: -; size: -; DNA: TGTGCCAGCAGCTTATCGTGGCCTAACACTGAAGCTTTCTTT; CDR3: CASSLSWPNTEAFF
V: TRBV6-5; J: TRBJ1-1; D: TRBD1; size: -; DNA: TGTGCCAGCAGTCTAAAAATCACAGGGGCTGGTGAAGCTTTCTTT; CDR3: CASSLKITGAGEAFF
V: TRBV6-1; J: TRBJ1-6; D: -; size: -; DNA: TGTGCCAGCAGTGGCCCCGGGCCTAATTCACCCCTCCACTTT; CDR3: CASSGPGPNSPLHF
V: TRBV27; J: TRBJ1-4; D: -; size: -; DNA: TGTGCCAGCCAATCCTCGGGAGGAAAACTGTTTTTT; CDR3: CASQSSGGKLFF
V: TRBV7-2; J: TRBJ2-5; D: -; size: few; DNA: TGTGCCAGCAGCCGAGCATTCCAAGAGACCCAGTACTTC; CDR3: CASSRAFQETQYF
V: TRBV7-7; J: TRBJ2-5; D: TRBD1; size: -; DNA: TGTGCTAGCAGCTTGGGGACAGCCCGAGAGACCCAGTACTTC; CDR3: CASSLGTARETQYF
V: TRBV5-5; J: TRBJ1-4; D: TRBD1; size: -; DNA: TGTGCCAGCAGCTGGGACAGGGGGCGAGGAATGATTGGAAAACTGTTTTTT; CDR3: CASSWDRGRGMIGKLFF
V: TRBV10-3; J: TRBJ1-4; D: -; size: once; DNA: TGTGCCATCAGTGAGTCACAACAGGGCGGTGAAAAACTGTTTTTT; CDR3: CAISESQQGGEKLFF
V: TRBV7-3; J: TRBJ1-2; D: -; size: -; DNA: TGTGCCAGCAGCGAACAGCCCCGGTCCCGAGGAGGCTACACCTTC; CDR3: CASSEQPRSRGGYTF
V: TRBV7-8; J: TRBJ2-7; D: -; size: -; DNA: TGTGCCAGCAGCTTAGGCGTCGGGGGGCTAGGTTACGAGCAGTACTTC; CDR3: CASSLGVGGLGYEQYF
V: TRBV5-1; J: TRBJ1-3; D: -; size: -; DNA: TGCGCCAGCAGCTTGGAGCGGGGTGGAAACACCATATATTTT; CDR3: CASSLERGGNTIYF
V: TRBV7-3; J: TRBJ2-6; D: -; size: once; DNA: TGTGCCGCACCAGCAGGGACCGGGGCCAACGTCCTGACTTTC; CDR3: CAAPAGTGANVLTF
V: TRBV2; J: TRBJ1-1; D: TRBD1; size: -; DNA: TGTGCCAGCACCCGGACAGGGGCGAACACTGAAGCTTTCTTT; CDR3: CASTRTGANTEAFF
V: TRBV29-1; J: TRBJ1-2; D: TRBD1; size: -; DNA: TGCAGCGTTGATGGACAGGGGAGCTACACCTTC; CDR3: CSVDGQGSYTF
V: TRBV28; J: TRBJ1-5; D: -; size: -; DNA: TGTGCCAGCACCGGGTTTCTCTATAGCAATCAGCCCCAGCATTTT; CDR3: CASTGFLYSNQPQHF
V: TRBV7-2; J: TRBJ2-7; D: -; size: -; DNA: TGTGCCAGCAGCTTTGTCGGGGCTGAGGGCGAGCAGTACTTC; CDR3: CASSFVGAEGEQYF
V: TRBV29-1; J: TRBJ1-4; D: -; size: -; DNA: TGCAGCGCGGTAGACAGACGAAATGAAAAACTGTTTTTT; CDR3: CSAVDRRNEKLFF
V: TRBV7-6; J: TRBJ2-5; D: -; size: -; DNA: TGTGCCAGCAGCTTATATCTCGGTGAGCAGTACTTC; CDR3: CASSLYLGEQYF
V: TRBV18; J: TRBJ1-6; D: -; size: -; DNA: TGTGCCAGCTCACAGGATCGGGGGGGGCGATCACCCCTCCACTTT; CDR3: CASSQDRGGRSPLHF
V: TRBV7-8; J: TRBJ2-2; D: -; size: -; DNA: TGTGCCAGCAGCTTAGACACCGGGGAGCTGTTTTTT; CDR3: CASSLDTGELFF
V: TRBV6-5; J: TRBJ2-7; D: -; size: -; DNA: TGTGCCAGCAGTTACGGGGTCAGGGTGCACGAGCAGTACTTC; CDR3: CASSYGVRVHEQYF
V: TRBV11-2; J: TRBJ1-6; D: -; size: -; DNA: TGTGCCAGCAGTAAACTTAGGGGCCGCATGGGTAATTCACCCCTCCACTTT; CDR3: CASSKLRGRMGNSPLHF
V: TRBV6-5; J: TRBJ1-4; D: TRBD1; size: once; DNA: TGTGCCAGCAGGGGACAGGGCGAGGAAAAACTGTTTTTT; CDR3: CASRGQGEEKLFF
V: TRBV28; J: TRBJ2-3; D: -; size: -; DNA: TGTGCCAGCAGTGTGGACGACACAGATACGCAGTATTTT; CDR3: CASSVDDTDTQYF
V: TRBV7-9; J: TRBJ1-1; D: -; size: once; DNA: TGTGCCAGCAGCCCGCCCCCGGGGGCGAATTTGGTCACTGAAGCTTTCTTT; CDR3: CASSPPPGANLVTEAFF
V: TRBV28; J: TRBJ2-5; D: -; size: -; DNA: TGTGCCAGCAGTCTAACCATCGACGGGGGGCGAGAGACCCAGTACTTC; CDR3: CASSLTIDGGRETQYF
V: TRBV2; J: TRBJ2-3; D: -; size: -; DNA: TGTGCCAGCGTCTCTAGCACAGATACGCAGTATTTT; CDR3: CASVSSTDTQYF
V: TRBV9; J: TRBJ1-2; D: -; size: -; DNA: TGTGCCAGCAGCGTGGGGGTAGGGATGGACTATGGCTACACCTTC; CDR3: CASSVGVGMDYGYTF
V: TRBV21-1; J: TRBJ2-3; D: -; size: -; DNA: TGTGCCAGCACAGGGCGGGGAGTCTGGCACAGATACGCAGTATTT; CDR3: CASTGRGVWHRYAVF
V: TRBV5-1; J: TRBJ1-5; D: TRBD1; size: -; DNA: TGCGCCAGCAGCTTAGGGACAGGGGTTTACAATCAGCCCCAGCATTTT; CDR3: CASSLGTGVYNQPQHF